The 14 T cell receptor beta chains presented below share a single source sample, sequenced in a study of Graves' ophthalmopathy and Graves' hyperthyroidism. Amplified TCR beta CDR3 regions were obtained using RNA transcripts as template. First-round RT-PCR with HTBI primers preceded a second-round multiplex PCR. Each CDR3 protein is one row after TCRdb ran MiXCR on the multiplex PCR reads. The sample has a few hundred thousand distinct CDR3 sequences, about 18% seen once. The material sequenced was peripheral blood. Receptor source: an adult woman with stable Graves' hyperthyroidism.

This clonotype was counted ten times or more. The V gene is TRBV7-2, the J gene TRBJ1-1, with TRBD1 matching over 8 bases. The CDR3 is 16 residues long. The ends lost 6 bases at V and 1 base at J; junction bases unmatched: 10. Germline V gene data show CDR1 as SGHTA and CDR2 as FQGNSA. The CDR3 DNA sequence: TGTGCCAGCAGTCTCGGACAGGGCGGGAGGAACACTGAAGCTTTCTTT. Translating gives CASSLGQGGRNTEAFF.

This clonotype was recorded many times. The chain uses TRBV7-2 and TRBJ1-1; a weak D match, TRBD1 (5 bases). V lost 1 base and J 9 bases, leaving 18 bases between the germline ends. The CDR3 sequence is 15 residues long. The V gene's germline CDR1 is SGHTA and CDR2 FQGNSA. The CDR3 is CASSLDPSSGRKAFF. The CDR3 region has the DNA TGTGCCAGCAGCTTAGACCCCTCCTCAGGGCGTAAAGCTTTCTTT.

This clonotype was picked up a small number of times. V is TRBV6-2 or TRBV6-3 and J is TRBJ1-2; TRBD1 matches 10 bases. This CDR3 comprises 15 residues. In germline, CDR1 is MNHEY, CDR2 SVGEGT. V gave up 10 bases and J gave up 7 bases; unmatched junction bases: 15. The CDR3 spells CATISRDRGFGGYTF. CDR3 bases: TGTGCCACTATTTCCCGGGACAGGGGATTTGGTGGCTACACCTTC.

The CDR3 spells CASSQGASGDYEQYF. The DNA for the CDR3 is TGCGCCAGCAGCCAAGGGGCTAGCGGGGACTACGAGCAGTACTTC. The rearrangement joins TRBV4-1 to TRBJ2-7; 9 bases match TRBD2. Trimming removed 1 base from V and 3 bases from J; junction bases left unmatched: 4. The germline V gene has CDR1 MGHRA and CDR2 YSYEKL. The CDR3 is made up of 15 amino acids.

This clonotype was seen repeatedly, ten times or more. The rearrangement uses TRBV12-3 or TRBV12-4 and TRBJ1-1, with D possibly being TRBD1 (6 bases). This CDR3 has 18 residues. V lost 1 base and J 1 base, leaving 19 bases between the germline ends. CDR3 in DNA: TGTGCCAGCAGTTTAGTATCTAGGGGGTTGGACGGGAACACTGAAGCTTTCTTT. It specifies CASSLVSRGLDGNTEAFF.

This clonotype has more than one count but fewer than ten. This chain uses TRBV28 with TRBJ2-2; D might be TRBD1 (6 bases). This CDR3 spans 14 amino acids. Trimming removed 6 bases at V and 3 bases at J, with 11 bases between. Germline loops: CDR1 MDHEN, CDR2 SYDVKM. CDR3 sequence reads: CASSRQEDTGELFF. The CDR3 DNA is TGTGCCAGCAGCCGACAGGAGGACACCGGGGAGCTGTTTTTT.

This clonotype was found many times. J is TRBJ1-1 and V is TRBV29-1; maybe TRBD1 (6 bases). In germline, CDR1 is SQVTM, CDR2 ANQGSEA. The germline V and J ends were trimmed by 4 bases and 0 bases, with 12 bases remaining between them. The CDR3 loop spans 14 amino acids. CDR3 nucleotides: TGCAGCGTTGGGGGGCTCAGGTTGAACACTGAAGCTTTCTTT. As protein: CSVGGLRLNTEAFF. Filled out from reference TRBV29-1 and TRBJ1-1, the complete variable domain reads SAVISQKPSRDICQRGTSLTIQCQVDSQVTMMFWYRQQPGQSLTLIATANQGSEATYESGFVIDKFPISRPNLTFSTLTVSNMSPEDSSIYLCSVGGLRLNTEAFFGQGTRLTVV.

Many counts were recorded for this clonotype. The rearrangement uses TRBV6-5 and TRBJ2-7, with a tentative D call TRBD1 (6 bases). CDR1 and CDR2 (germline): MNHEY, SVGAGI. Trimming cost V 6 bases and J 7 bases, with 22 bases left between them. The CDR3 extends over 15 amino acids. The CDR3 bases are TGTGCCAGCAGCGGATCCGACAGGCACCAGGATGAGCAGTACTTC. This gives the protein CASSGSDRHQDEQYF.

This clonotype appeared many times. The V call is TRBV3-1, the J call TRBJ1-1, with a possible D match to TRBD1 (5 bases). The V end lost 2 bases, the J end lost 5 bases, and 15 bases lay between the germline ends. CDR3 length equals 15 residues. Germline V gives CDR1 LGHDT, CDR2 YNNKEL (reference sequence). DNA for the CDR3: TGTGCCAGCAGCCAATTTGGCAGGGAGAGTACTGAAGCTTTCTTT. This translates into CASSQFGRESTEAFF.

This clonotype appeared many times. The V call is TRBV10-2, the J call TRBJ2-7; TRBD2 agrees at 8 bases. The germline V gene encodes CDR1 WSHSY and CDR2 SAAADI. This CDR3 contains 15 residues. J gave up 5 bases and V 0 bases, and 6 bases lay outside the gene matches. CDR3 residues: CASSESSGSRDEQYF. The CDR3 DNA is TGCGCCAGCAGTGAGTCGAGCGGGAGTCGGGACGAGCAGTACTTC.

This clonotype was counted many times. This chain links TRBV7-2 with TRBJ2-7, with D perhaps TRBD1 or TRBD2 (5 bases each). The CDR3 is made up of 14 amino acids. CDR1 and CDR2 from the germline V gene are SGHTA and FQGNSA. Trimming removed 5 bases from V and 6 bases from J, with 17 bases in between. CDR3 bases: TGTGCCAGCAGCCCTCGGGACGTCCGGGGCGAGCAGTACTTC. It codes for CASSPRDVRGEQYF.

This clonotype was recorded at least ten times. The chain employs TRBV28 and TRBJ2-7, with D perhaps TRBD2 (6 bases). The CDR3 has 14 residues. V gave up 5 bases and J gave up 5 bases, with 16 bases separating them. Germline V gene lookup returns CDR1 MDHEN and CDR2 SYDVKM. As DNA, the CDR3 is TGTGCCAGCAGTGCCCAAGGACTATTCCACGAGCAGTACTTC. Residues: CASSAQGLFHEQYF.

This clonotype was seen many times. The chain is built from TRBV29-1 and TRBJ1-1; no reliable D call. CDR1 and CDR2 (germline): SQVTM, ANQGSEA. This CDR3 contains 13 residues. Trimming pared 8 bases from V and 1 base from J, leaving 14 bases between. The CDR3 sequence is CSIAYRTNTEAFF. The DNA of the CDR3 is TGCAGCATCGCATACAGAACGAACACTGAAGCTTTCTTT. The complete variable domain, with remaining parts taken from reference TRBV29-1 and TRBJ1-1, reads SAVISQKPSRDICQRGTSLTIQCQVDSQVTMMFWYRQQPGQSLTLIATANQGSEATYESGFVIDKFPISRPNLTFSTLTVSNMSPEDSSIYLCSIAYRTNTEAFFGQGTRLTVV.

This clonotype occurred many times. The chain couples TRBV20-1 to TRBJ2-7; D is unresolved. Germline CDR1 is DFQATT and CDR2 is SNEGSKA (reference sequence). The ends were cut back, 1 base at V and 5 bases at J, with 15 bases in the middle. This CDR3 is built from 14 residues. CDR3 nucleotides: TGCAGTGCTAGAGGATCCCACTTAAGGGACGAGCAGTACTTC. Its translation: CSARGSHLRDEQYF.